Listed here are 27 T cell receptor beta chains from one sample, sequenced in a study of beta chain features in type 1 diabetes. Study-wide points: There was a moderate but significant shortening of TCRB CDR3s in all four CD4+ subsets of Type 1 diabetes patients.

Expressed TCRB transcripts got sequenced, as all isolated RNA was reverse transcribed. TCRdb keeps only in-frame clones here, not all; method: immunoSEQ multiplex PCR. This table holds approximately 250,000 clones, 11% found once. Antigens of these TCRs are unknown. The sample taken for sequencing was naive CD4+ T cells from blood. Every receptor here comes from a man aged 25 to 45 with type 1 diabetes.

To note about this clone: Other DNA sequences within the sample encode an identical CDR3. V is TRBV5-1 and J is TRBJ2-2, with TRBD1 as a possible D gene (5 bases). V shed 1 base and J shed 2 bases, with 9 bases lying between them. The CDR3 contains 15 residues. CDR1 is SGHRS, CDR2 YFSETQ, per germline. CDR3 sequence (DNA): TGCGCCAGCAGCTTGTTAAGGGGTAACACCGGGGAGCTGTTTTTT. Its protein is CASSLLRGNTGELFF.

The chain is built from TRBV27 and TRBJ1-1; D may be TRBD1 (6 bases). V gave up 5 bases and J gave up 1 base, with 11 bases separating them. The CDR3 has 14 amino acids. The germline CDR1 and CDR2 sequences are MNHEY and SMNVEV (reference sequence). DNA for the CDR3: TGTGCCAGCAGTCCGGGACATTCGAACACTGAAGCTTTCTTT. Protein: CASSPGHSNTEAFF.

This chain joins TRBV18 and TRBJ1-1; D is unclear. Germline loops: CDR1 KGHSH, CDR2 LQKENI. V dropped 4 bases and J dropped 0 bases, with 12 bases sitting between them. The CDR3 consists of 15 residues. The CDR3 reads CASSQAANMNTEAFF. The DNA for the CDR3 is TGTGCCAGCTCACAGGCAGCGAACATGAACACTGAAGCTTTCTTT.

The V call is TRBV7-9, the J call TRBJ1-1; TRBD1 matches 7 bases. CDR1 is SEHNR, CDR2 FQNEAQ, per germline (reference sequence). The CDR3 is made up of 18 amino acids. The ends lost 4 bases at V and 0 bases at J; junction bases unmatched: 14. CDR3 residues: CASSSFGGRGTLNTEAFF. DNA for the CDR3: TGTGCCAGCAGCTCCTTCGGCGGCAGGGGGACATTGAACACTGAAGCTTTCTTT.

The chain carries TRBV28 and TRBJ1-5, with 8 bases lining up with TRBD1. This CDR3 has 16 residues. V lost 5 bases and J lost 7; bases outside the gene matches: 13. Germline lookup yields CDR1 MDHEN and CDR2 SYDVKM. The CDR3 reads CASSPPFGQGAQPQHF. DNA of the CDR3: TGTGCCAGCAGTCCCCCATTTGGACAGGGTGCGCAGCCCCAGCATTTT.

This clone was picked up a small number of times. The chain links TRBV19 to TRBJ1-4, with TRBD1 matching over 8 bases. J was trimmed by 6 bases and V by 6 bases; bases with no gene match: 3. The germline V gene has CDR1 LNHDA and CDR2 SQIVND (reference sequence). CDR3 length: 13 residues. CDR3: CASSTDRDEKLFF. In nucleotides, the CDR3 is TGTGCCAGTAGCACGGACAGGGATGAAAAACTGTTTTTT.

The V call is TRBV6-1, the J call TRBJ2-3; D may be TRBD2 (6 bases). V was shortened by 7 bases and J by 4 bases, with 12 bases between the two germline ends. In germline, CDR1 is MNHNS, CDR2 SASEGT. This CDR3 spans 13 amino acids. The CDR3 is CASKAGSADTQYF. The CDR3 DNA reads TGTGCCAGCAAGGCGGGGTCAGCAGATACGCAGTATTTT.

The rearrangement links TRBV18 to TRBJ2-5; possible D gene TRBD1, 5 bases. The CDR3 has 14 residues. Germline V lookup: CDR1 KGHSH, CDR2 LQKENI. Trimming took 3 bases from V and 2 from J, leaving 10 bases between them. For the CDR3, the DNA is TGTGCCAGCTCACCCCAGGGTCCACAAGAGACCCAGTACTTC. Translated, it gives CASSPQGPQETQYF.

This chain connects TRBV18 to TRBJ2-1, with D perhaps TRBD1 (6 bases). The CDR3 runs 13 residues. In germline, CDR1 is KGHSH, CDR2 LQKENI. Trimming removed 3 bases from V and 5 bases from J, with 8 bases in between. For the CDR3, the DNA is TGTGCCAGCTCACCGGACAGACACAATGAGCAGTTCTTC. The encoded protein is CASSPDRHNEQFF.

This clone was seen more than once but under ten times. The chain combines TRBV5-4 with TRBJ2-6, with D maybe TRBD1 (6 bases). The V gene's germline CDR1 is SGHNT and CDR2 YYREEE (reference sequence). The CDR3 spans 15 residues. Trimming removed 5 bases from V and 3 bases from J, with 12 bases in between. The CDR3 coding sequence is TGTGCCAGCAGTTTACAGGGAAATGGGGCCAACGTCCTGACTTTC. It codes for CASSLQGNGANVLTF. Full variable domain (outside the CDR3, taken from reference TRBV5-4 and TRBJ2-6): ETGVTQSPTHLIKTRGQQVTLRCSSQSGHNTVSWYQQALGQGPQFIFQYYREEENGRGNFPPRFSGLQFPNYSSELNVNALELDDSALYLCASSLQGNGANVLTFGAGSRLTVL.

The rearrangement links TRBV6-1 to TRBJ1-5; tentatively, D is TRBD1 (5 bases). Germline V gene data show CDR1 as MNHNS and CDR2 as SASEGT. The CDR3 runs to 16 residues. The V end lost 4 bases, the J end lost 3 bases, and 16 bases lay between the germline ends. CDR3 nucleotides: TGTGCCAGCAGTGGCAGACAGCAACTTCACAATCAGCCCCAGCATTTT. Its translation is CASSGRQQLHNQPQHF.

This CDR3 reads CASSFGVDQPQHF. The CDR3 DNA reads TGTGCCAGCAGTTTCGGAGTTGATCAGCCCCAGCATTTT. This rearrangement joins TRBV28 to TRBJ1-5; D gene uncertain. The ends were cut back, 3 bases at V and 5 bases at J, with 8 bases in the middle. CDR1 MDHEN and CDR2 SYDVKM come from the germline V gene. This CDR3 contains 13 residues.

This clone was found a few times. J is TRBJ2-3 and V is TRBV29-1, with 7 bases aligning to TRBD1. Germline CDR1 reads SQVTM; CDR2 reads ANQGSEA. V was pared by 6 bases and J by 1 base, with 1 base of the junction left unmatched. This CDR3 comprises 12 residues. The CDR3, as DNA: TGCAGCGTAGGACAGGGCACAGATACGCAGTATTTT. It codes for CSVGQGTDTQYF.

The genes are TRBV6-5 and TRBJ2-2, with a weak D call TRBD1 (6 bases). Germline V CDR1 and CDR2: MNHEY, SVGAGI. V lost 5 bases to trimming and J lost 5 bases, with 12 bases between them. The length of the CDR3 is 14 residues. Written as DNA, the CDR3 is TGTGCCAGCAGTACGGGACAACAAACCGGGGAGCTGTTTTTT. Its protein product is CASSTGQQTGELFF.

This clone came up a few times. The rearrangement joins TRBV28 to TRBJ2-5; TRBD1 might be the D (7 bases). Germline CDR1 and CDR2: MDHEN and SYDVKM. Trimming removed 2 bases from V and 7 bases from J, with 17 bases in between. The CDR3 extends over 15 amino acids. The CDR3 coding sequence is TGTGCCAGCAGTTTAACCGGCAGGGGGACTTGGACCCAGTACTTC. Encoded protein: CASSLTGRGTWTQYF.

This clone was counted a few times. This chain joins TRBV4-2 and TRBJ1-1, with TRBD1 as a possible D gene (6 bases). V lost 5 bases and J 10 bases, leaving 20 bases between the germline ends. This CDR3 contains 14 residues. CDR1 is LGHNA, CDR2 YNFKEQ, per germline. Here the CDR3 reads CASSTVTGIDRAFF. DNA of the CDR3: TGTGCCAGCAGCACAGTCACAGGGATCGACCGAGCTTTCTTT.

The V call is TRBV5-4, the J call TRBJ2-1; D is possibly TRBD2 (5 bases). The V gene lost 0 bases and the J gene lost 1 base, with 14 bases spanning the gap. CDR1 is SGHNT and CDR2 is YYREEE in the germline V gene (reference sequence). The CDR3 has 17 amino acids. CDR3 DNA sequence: TGTGCCAGCAGCTTGGGGCCCACATGGGAGTCCTACAATGAGCAGTTCTTC. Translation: CASSLGPTWESYNEQFF. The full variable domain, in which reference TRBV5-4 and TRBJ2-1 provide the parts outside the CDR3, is ETGVTQSPTHLIKTRGQQVTLRCSSQSGHNTVSWYQQALGQGPQFIFQYYREEENGRGNFPPRFSGLQFPNYSSELNVNALELDDSALYLCASSLGPTWESYNEQFFGPGTRLTVL.

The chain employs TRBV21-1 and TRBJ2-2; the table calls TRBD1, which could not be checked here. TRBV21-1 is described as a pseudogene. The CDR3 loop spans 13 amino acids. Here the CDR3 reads CASRDNLTGELFF. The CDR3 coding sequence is TGTGCCAGCAGGGACAACCTCACCGGGGAGCTGTTTTTT.

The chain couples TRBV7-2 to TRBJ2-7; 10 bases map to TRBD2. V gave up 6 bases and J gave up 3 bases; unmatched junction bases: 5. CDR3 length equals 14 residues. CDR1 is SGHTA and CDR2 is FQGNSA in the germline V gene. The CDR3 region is CASSPAGGLYEQYF. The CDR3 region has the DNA TGTGCCAGCAGTCCAGCGGGGGGGCTCTACGAGCAGTACTTC.

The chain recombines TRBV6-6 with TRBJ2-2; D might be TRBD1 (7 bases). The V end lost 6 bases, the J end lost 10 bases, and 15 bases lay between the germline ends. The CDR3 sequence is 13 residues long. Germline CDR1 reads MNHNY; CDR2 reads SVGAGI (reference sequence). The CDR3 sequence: CASSRGAKSELFF. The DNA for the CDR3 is TGTGCCAGCAGCAGGGGGGCGAAATCGGAGCTGTTTTTT.

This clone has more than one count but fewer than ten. The CDR3 bases are TGTGCCAGCAGCATTGCGGGATTCTATGGCTACACCTTC. This codes for CASSIAGFYGYTF. The chain joins TRBV7-2 to TRBJ1-2; D is uncertain. Germline V CDR1 and CDR2: SGHTA, FQGNSA. The CDR3 length is 13 residues. V dropped 5 bases and J dropped 4 bases, with 11 bases sitting between them.

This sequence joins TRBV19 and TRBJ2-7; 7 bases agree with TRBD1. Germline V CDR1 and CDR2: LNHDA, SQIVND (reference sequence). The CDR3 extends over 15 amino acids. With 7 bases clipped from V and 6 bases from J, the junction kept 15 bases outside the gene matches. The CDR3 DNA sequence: TGTGCCAGTACCCCCCGAGGAGACAGGGCGGGCGAGCAGTACTTC. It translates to CASTPRGDRAGEQYF.

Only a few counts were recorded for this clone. The CDR3 loop reads CASSLAGQQPQHF. As DNA, the CDR3 is TGTGCCAGCAGCTTAGCTGGGCAGCAGCCCCAGCATTTT. The chain carries TRBV11-2 and TRBJ1-5, with D unresolved. Trimming took 1 base from V and 7 from J, leaving 8 bases between them. The CDR3 runs to 13 residues. CDR1 is SGHAT and CDR2 is FQNNGV in the germline V gene.

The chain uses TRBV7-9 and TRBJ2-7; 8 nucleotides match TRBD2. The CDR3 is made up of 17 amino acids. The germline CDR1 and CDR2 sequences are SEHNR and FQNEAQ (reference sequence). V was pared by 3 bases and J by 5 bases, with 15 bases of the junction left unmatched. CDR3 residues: CASSFPTGGSGAHEQYF. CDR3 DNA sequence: TGTGCCAGCAGCTTCCCCACGGGGGGTAGCGGGGCCCACGAGCAGTACTTC. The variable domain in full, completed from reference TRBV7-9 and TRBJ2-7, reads DTGVSQNPRHKITKRGQNVTFRCDPISEHNRLYWYRQTLGQGPEFLTYFQNEAQLEKSRLLSDRFSAERPKGSFSTLEIQRTEQGDSAMYLCASSFPTGGSGAHEQYFGPGTRLTVT.

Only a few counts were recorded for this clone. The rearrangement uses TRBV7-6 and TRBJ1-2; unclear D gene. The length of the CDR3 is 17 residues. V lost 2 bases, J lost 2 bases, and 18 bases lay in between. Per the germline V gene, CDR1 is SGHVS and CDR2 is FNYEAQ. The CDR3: CASSLFPALAGNYGYTF. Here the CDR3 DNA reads TGTGCCAGCAGCTTATTCCCCGCCTTGGCGGGGAACTATGGCTACACCTTC.

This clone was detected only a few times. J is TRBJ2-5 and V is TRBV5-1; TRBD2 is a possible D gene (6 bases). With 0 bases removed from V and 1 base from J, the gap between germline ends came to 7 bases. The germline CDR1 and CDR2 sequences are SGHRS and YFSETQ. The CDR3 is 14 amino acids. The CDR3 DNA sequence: TGCGCCAGCAGCTTGGGCGGGGTCCAAGAGACCCAGTACTTC. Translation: CASSLGGVQETQYF. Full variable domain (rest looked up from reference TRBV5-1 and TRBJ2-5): KAGVTQTPRYLIKTRGQQVTLSCSPISGHRSVSWYQQTPGQGLQFLFEYFSETQRNKGNFPGRFSGRQFSNSRSEMNVSTLELGDSALYLCASSLGGVQETQYFGPGTRLLVL.

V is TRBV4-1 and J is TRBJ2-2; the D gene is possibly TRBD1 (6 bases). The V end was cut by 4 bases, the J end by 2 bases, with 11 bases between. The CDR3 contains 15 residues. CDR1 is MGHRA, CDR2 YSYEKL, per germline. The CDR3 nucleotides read TGCGCCAGCAGCCCAACAGGGTACAACACCGGGGAGCTGTTTTTT. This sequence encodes CASSPTGYNTGELFF.